The 23 T cell receptor beta chains presented below share a single source sample, sequenced in a study of T cells after yellow fever vaccination. Each CDR3 protein is one row after TCRdb ran MiXCR on the 5' RACE reads. Here the sample spans about 320,000 distinct CDR3 sequences, about 4.5% being singletons. Sequences were derived from PBMCs, sampled 15 days after the yellow fever booster vaccination. Every receptor here comes from a man aged 18 to 35 who received the YFV17D yellow fever vaccine.

The CDR3 coding sequence is TGTGCCAGCAGCTTGGGCTTGGGGAAGGGCACTGAAGCTTTCTTT. Its translation: CASSLGLGKGTEAFF. The chain links TRBV5-8 to TRBJ1-1; D is unclear. Germline CDR1 and CDR2: SGHTS and YDEGEE. The CDR3 sequence is 15 residues long. Trimming took 0 bases from V and 4 from J, leaving 13 bases between them. Full variable domain (missing parts from reference TRBV5-8 and TRBJ1-1): EAGVTQSPTHLIKTRGQQATLRCSPISGHTSVYWYQQALGLGLQFLLWYDEGEERNRGNFPPRFSGRQFPNYSSELNVNALELEDSALYLCASSLGLGKGTEAFFGQGTRLTVV.

This clonotype was detected a few times. The rearrangement links TRBV6-2 or TRBV6-3 to TRBJ2-7; 8 bases match TRBD2. CDR1 and CDR2 from the germline V gene are MNHEY and SVGEGT. The CDR3 length is 15 residues. Germline trimming cut 5 bases from V and 6 bases from J; bases unmatched to any gene: 12. For the CDR3, the DNA is TGTGCCAGCAGTACACCGGGACTAGGCCTTCTCGAGCAGTACTTC. Encoded protein: CASSTPGLGLLEQYF.

This clonotype was counted at least ten times. The chain is built from TRBV5-5 and TRBJ1-1, with D maybe TRBD1 (5 bases). There are 14 residues in the CDR3. Germline V gene sequence: CDR1 SGHKS, CDR2 YYEKEE (reference sequence). Trimming shortened V by 1 base and J by 1 base, and 8 bases separated the two germline ends. The CDR3 DNA reads as TGTGCCAGCAGCTTGATGACAGAGAACACTGAAGCTTTCTTT. This encodes CASSLMTENTEAFF.

This clonotype was observed at least ten times. The CDR3 nucleotides read TGTGCCAGCAGCCAGGACAGGGGAGAGGAAAAACTGTTTTTT. This codes for CASSQDRGEEKLFF. The gene calls are TRBV6-6 and TRBJ1-4; 9 nucleotides agree with TRBD1. CDR3 size: 14 residues. With V trimmed by 6 bases and J by 8 bases, 7 bases remained unmatched. CDR1 is MNHNY, CDR2 SVGAGI, per germline (reference sequence).

The table lists this clonotype with many counts. The rearrangement uses TRBV9 and TRBJ2-2, with D tentatively TRBD2 (5 bases). This CDR3 region has 14 residues. V was pared by 4 bases and J by 5 bases, with 12 bases between. The germline V gene has CDR1 SGDLS and CDR2 YYNGEE. The CDR3 DNA is TGTGCCAGCAGCCCTCCGTCGGGAACCGGGGAGCTGTTTTTT. Protein sequence: CASSPPSGTGELFF.

The chain has TRBV28 and TRBJ2-3; TRBD1 or TRBD2 may be the D gene (5 bases each). Germline CDR1 and CDR2: MDHEN and SYDVKM. CDR3 length: 15 amino acids. V was shortened by 7 bases and J by 1 base, with 15 bases between the two germline ends. For the CDR3, the DNA is TGTGCCAGCAAATCCGGGGCCTCAGGCACAGATACGCAGTATTTT. Protein sequence: CASKSGASGTDTQYF.

This clonotype was seen a handful of times. The V gene is TRBV7-9, the J gene TRBJ2-5; 10 nucleotides line up with TRBD1. Trimming at V came to 4 bases and at J to 4 bases, leaving 6 bases not matched to a gene. The CDR3 length is 15 residues. Germline V CDR1 and CDR2: SEHNR, FQNEAQ (reference sequence). The CDR3 protein is CASSSQGDRGETQYF. CDR3 DNA: TGTGCCAGCAGCTCACAAGGGGACAGGGGAGAGACCCAGTACTTC.

This clonotype appeared many times. The rearrangement uses TRBV10-3 and TRBJ2-2; weak D call: TRBD2 (6 bases). Germline V gives CDR1 ENHRY, CDR2 SYGVKD. This CDR3 has 16 residues. Here the CDR3 reads CAGTGELPTNTGELFF. CDR3 bases: TGTGCGGGGACGGGGGAGCTACCCACGAACACCGGGGAGCTGTTTTTT.

This clonotype has at least ten counts. This chain links TRBV18 with TRBJ1-2; a possible D gene is TRBD1 (5 bases). This CDR3 spans 14 amino acids. The V end lost 3 bases, the J end lost 2 bases, and 10 bases lay between the germline ends. Germline V gene sequence: CDR1 KGHSH, CDR2 LQKENI. The CDR3 is CASSPSRVNYGYTF. The CDR3 DNA is TGTGCCAGCTCACCGTCCAGGGTGAACTATGGCTACACCTTC.

This clonotype came up a few times. CDR3 sequence reads: CASSPGTRSYNEQFF. The CDR3 DNA sequence: TGTGCCAGCAGCCCCGGGACGCGGTCCTACAATGAGCAGTTCTTC. V is TRBV11-2 and J is TRBJ2-1; D possibly matches TRBD1 or TRBD2 (5 bases each). The germline V gene has CDR1 SGHAT and CDR2 FQNNGV. The CDR3 runs 15 residues. The ends were cut back, 5 bases at V and 1 base at J, with 12 bases in the middle.

This clonotype appeared a few times. The V and J genes are TRBV20-1 and TRBJ1-4, with 10 bases that match TRBD1. Germline V lookup: CDR1 DFQATT, CDR2 SNEGSKA (reference sequence). V was pared by 5 bases and J by 9 bases, with 9 bases of the junction left unmatched. This CDR3 region has 14 residues. The CDR3 here is CSAPLRDRGKKLFF. Here the CDR3 DNA reads TGCAGTGCTCCACTCCGGGACAGGGGAAAAAAACTGTTTTTT.

This clonotype was seen at least ten times. The chain links TRBV12-3 or TRBV12-4 to TRBJ2-3; 12 bases fit TRBD2. The CDR3 covers 16 residues. V shed 11 bases and J 2 bases; nucleotides not matched to a gene: 11. The CDR3 DNA follows: TGTGCCTCCATTTCCCGACTAGCGGGGGCCACAGATACGCAGTATTTT. This sequence encodes CASISRLAGATDTQYF.

The CDR3 region has the DNA TGTGCCAGCTCACCAATGATGTTAGGGCAGGTGCCCAATCAGCCCCAGCATTTT. Translating it yields CASSPMMLGQVPNQPQHF. V and J are TRBV18 and TRBJ1-5; D call uncertain. V shed 2 bases and J shed 3 bases, with 20 bases lying between them. This CDR3 is 18 amino acids long. CDR1 is KGHSH, CDR2 LQKENI, per germline.

This clonotype has at least ten counts. The chain joins TRBV6-6 to TRBJ1-2, with D uncertain. The CDR3 spans 14 residues. The germline V gene has CDR1 MNHNY and CDR2 SVGAGI (reference sequence). The V end was cut by 2 bases, the J end by 3 bases, with 10 bases between. The DNA of the CDR3 is TGTGCCAGCAGTTACGGGCTTGATGACTATGGCTACACCTTC. Protein: CASSYGLDDYGYTF.

This clonotype was seen more than once but under ten times. The gene calls are TRBV7-8 and TRBJ2-5; D tentatively reads TRBD1 or TRBD2 (8 bases each). Trimming removed 4 bases from V and 2 bases from J, with 17 bases in between. CDR3 length: 16 residues. Germline-derived CDR1 and CDR2 are SGHVS and FQNEAQ. CDR3 region: CASSSGGGQAQETQYF. CDR3 DNA: TGTGCCAGCAGCTCGGGGGGGGGACAGGCTCAAGAGACCCAGTACTTC.

DNA for the CDR3: TGTGCCACCAGTGATGGGACTAGCTCCCTAAACAATGAGCAGTTCTTC. Amino acid sequence: CATSDGTSSLNNEQFF. This chain connects TRBV24-1 to TRBJ2-1; 9 bases line up with TRBD2. With 3 bases clipped from V and 5 bases from J, the junction kept 7 bases outside the gene matches. This CDR3 contains 16 residues. Germline-derived CDR1 and CDR2 are KGHDR and SFDVKD.

This clonotype has a count of ten or more. The chain carries TRBV5-1 and TRBJ1-2; D is undetermined. The V end was cut by 0 bases, the J end by 5 bases, with 5 bases between. Germline CDR1 reads SGHRS; CDR2 reads YFSETQ. The CDR3 runs 12 residues. For the CDR3, the DNA is TGCGCCAGCAGCTTGGCCGGGTATGGCTACACCTTC. Translated, it gives CASSLAGYGYTF.

The table lists this clonotype with many counts. This chain links TRBV12-3 or TRBV12-4 with TRBJ1-3, with 9 bases aligning to TRBD1. This CDR3 spans 14 amino acids. The trim removed 6 bases at V and 4 bases at J, leaving 4 bases unmatched. Here the CDR3 reads CASSETGGGNTIYF. CDR3 nucleotides: TGTGCCAGCAGCGAAACAGGGGGCGGAAACACCATATATTTT.

The table lists this clonotype with many counts. The chain combines TRBV7-9 with TRBJ2-2, with TRBD1 as a possible D gene (6 bases). The V gene lost 5 bases and the J gene lost 2 bases, with 15 bases spanning the gap. Germline V gene lookup returns CDR1 SEHNR and CDR2 FQNEAQ (reference sequence). CDR3 size: 16 residues. The CDR3 nucleotides read TGTGCCAGCAGCCGAATCAGGGGATTAAACACCGGGGAGCTGTTTTTT. Encoded protein: CASSRIRGLNTGELFF.

This clonotype was seen repeatedly, ten times or more. The gene calls are TRBV20-1 and TRBJ2-5; possible D gene TRBD1, 5 bases. This CDR3 is built from 12 residues. Trimming shortened V by 3 bases and J by 2 bases, and 7 bases separated the two germline ends. Germline assignment: CDR1 DFQATT and CDR2 SNEGSKA (reference sequence). The CDR3 region is CSARSGQETQYF. CDR3 DNA: TGCAGTGCTAGGTCAGGGCAAGAGACCCAGTACTTC.

This clonotype was counted only a few times. The DNA for the CDR3 is TGCGCCAGCAGCTTACCGGGACAGGGGGCCGGGGATACGCAGTATTTT. Encoded protein: CASSLPGQGAGDTQYF. V gene TRBV5-1 combines with J gene TRBJ2-3; 12 bases line up with TRBD1. The CDR3 consists of 16 residues. In germline, CDR1 is SGHRS, CDR2 YFSETQ. V lost 2 bases and J lost 6; bases outside the gene matches: 7.

The chain joins TRBV20-1 to TRBJ1-3; unclear D gene. V was clipped by 0 bases and J by 6 bases, with 6 bases between them. The CDR3 contains 12 residues. CDR1 is DFQATT and CDR2 is SNEGSKA in the germline V gene (reference sequence). The CDR3 sequence: CSARDSLNTIYF. The CDR3 DNA is TGCAGTGCTAGAGACAGTCTAAACACCATATATTTT.

The sample holds many counts of this clonotype. The genes are TRBV19 and TRBJ1-1; D remains unclear. Trimming shortened V by 1 base and J by 1 base, and 7 bases separated the two germline ends. CDR1 and CDR2 (germline): LNHDA, SQIVND (reference sequence). The CDR3 has 14 amino acids. The CDR3 protein is CASSIGRTNTEAFF. CDR3 coding DNA: TGTGCCAGTAGTATAGGTCGCACGAACACTGAAGCTTTCTTT.